The 13 T cell receptor beta chains below come from one sample, sequenced in a study of T cells in Graves' hyperthyroidism and ophthalmopathy. RNA transcripts provided the source from which TCR beta CDR3 regions were amplified. The HTBI primer set was used in a first-round RT-PCR of the TCR CDR3. TCRdb reprocessed the multiplex PCR reads with MiXCR, giving one entry per CDR3 protein. In the table there are 540,000 or so distinct CDR3 sequences, roughly 46% of which are singletons. Sequencing was done on a sample of peripheral blood or thyroid tissue (not recorded which). These receptors originate from an adult woman with Graves' disease, either hyperthyroidism or ophthalmopathy (not recorded which).

This clonotype was counted many times. The junction does not match germline at one end; this may be a read error. The rearrangement uses TRBV28 and TRBJ2-7; 7 positions match TRBD1. This CDR3 has 13 amino acids. CDR1 and CDR2 (germline): MDHEN, SYDVKM. CDR3 sequence (DNA): TGCGCCAGCAGCTTGCCAGGGGGCTACGAGCAGTACTTC. Amino acids: CASSLPGGYEQYF. The full variable domain, in which reference TRBV28 and TRBJ2-7 provide the parts outside the CDR3, is DVKVTQSSRYLVKRTGEKVFLECVQDMDHENMFWYRQDPGLGLRLIYFSYDVKMKEKGDIPEGYSVSREKKERFSLILESASTNQTSMYLCASSLPGGYEQYFGPGTRLTVT.

This clonotype was seen repeatedly, ten times or more. The chain joins TRBV28 to TRBJ1-6; D unclear. Germline CDR1 and CDR2: MDHEN and SYDVKM. CDR3 size: 14 residues. Trimming stripped 3 bases from V and 7 bases from J, with 10 bases between. The CDR3 DNA is TGTGCCAGCAGTTTGGTCGTCTGGAATTCACCCCTCCACTTT. Translated: CASSLVVWNSPLHF.

This clonotype came up a few times. The chain links TRBV7-8 to TRBJ1-4; 7 nucleotides align to TRBD1. CDR3 length equals 16 residues. Germline V lookup: CDR1 SGHVS, CDR2 FQNEAQ. Losses at the gene ends were 5 bases for V and 8 bases for J; bases not matched to a gene: 14. CDR3 DNA sequence: TGTGCCAGCAGCCCTAGCGGACAGGTGGTACTGGAAAAACTGTTTTTT. Translation gives CASSPSGQVVLEKLFF.

This sequence joins TRBV7-2 and TRBJ1-6, with 7 bases matching TRBD1. Germline V gene lookup returns CDR1 SGHTA and CDR2 FQGNSA. The CDR3 is made up of 16 amino acids. The V segment lost 5 bases and the J segment 4 bases; nucleotides outside the gene matches: 8. The CDR3 here is CASSRATGWYNSPLHF. In nucleotides, the CDR3 is TGTGCCAGCAGCCGCGCGACAGGGTGGTATAATTCACCCCTCCACTTT.

Ten or more counts support this clonotype. The CDR3 reads CAIRWDREGTEAFF. CDR3 DNA sequence: TGTGCCATCAGGTGGGACAGGGAAGGGACTGAAGCTTTCTTT. V gene TRBV10-3 combines with J gene TRBJ1-1; 9 bases line up with TRBD1. Germline V gives CDR1 ENHRY, CDR2 SYGVKD. The CDR3 is 14 residues long. With V trimmed by 6 bases and J by 5 bases, 7 bases remained unmatched.

This clonotype has more than one count but fewer than ten. The J gene is TRBJ2-7, the V gene TRBV14; D may be TRBD1 or TRBD2 (6 bases each). This CDR3 has 12 residues. V dropped 6 bases and J dropped 4 bases, with 10 bases sitting between them. In germline, CDR1 is SGHDN, CDR2 FVKESK. CDR3 DNA sequence: TGTGCCAGCAGTGGGGGGCTATACGAGCAGTACTTC. Its protein is CASSGGLYEQYF.

This rearrangement joins TRBV20-1 to TRBJ1-2; D unclear. V was pared by 6 bases and J by 4 bases, with 12 bases between. The CDR3 is 12 amino acids. From germline, CDR1 is DFQATT and CDR2 SNEGSKA (reference sequence). CDR3 DNA: TGCAGTGCGCCACAAAGGATCTATGGCTACACCTTC. As protein: CSAPQRIYGYTF.

This clonotype was observed at least ten times. The chain combines TRBV5-1 with TRBJ1-4, with 8 bases aligning to TRBD1. This CDR3 is built from 17 residues. V trimming: 2 bases; J trimming: 5 bases; junction bases outside the gene matches: 11. Germline CDR1 and CDR2: SGHRS and YFSETQ. The CDR3 reads CASSFISRQGLNEKLFF. CDR3 bases: TGCGCCAGCAGCTTTATAAGCCGACAGGGGTTGAATGAAAAACTGTTTTTT.

This clonotype was detected many times. The rearrangement uses TRBV2 and TRBJ2-7; TRBD2 agrees at 7 bases. This CDR3 is built from 16 residues. The V and J ends lost 6 bases and 9 bases, in that order; junction bases with no gene match: 20. CDR1 and CDR2 from the germline V gene are SNHLY and FYNNEI. CDR3 nucleotides: TGTGCCAGCAGGATACTACCGGGACCGACGGGACTACCGCAGTACTTC. Its translation: CASRILPGPTGLPQYF.

The chain joins TRBV4-1 to TRBJ2-7, with D possibly matching TRBD2 (6 bases). Trimming took off 1 base at V and 0 bases at J, with 13 bases between the two ends. CDR1 is MGHRA and CDR2 is YSYEKL in the germline V gene. The CDR3 contains 16 residues. The CDR3 spells CASSQGRGGNSYEQYF. CDR3 sequence (DNA): TGCGCCAGCAGCCAAGGAAGGGGCGGGAACTCCTACGAGCAGTACTTC.

CDR3 protein: CSARSQEPYEQYF. The CDR3 nucleotides are TGCAGTGCTAGGTCTCAGGAACCCTACGAGCAGTACTTC. This chain connects TRBV20-1 to TRBJ2-7; D is unclear. The CDR3 totals 13 residues. V lost 3 bases and J 2 bases, leaving 11 bases between the germline ends. The germline CDR1 and CDR2 sequences are DFQATT and SNEGSKA (reference sequence).

The V gene is TRBV19, the J gene TRBJ1-6, with D possibly being TRBD1 (5 bases). CDR3 length: 17 residues. Trimming stripped 7 bases from V and 6 bases from J, with 22 bases between. Germline assignment: CDR1 LNHDA and CDR2 SQIVND (reference sequence). The CDR3 coding sequence is TGTGCCAGTAATCCCGGACGGGGGAGCACCTTTAATTCACCCCTCCACTTT. As protein: CASNPGRGSTFNSPLHF.

This clonotype was counted many times. The rearrangement joins TRBV7-9 to TRBJ2-7; no clear D. CDR1 SEHNR and CDR2 FQNEAQ come from the germline V gene (reference sequence). This CDR3 is built from 13 residues. Trimming took 3 bases from V and 0 from J, leaving 6 bases between them. DNA for the CDR3: TGTGCCAGCAGCTTTTCGTCCTCCTACGAGCAGTACTTC. It codes for CASSFSSSYEQYF.